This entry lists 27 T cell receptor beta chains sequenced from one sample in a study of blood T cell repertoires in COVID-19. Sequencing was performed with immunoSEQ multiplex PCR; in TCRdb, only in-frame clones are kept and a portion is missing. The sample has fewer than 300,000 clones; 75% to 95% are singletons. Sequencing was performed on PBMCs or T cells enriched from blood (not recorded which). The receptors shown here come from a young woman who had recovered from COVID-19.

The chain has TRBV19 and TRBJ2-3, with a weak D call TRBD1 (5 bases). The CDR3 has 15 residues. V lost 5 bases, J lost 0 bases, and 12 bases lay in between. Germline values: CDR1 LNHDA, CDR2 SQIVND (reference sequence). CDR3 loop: CASSDRTPSTDTQYF. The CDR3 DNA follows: TGTGCCAGTAGTGACAGAACCCCTAGCACAGATACGCAGTATTTT.

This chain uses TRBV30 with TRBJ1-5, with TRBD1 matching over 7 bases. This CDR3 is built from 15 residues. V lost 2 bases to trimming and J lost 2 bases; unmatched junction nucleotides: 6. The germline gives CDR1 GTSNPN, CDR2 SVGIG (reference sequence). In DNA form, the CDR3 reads TGTGCCTGGAGTCCGACAGGGCGGGGCAATCAGCCCCAGCATTTT. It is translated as CAWSPTGRGNQPQHF.

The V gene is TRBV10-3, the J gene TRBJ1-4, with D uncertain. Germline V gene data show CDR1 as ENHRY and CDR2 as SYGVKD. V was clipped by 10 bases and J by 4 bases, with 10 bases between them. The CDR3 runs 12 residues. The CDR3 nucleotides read TGTGCCAGCACAAGTAATAATGAAAAACTGTTTTTT. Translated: CASTSNNEKLFF.

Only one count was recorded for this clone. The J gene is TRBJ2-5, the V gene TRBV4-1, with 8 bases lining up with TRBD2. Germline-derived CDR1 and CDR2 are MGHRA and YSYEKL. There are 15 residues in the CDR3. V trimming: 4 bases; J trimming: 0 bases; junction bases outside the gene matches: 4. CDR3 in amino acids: CASSPYGGDQETQYF. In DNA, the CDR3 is TGCGCCAGCAGCCCATACGGGGGGGACCAAGAGACCCAGTACTTC.

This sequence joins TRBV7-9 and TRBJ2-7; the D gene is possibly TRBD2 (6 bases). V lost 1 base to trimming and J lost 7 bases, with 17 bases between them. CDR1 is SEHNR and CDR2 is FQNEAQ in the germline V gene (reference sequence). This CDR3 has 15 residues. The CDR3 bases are TGTGCCAGCAGCTTAGAGGGGACTCGTTACCAGGAGCAGTACTTC. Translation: CASSLEGTRYQEQYF.

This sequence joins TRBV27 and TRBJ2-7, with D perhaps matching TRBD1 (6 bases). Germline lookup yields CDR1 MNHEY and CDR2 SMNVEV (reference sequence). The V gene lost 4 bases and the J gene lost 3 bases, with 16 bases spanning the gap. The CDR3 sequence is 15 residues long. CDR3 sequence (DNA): TGTGCCAGCAGTTCGTCCCGGGACACTTTCTACGAGCAGTACTTC. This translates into CASSSSRDTFYEQYF.

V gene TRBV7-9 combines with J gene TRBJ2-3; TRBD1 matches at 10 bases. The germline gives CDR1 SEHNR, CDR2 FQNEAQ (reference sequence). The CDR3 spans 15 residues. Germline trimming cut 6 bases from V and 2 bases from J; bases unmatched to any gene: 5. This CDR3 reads CASSSGTGATDTQYF. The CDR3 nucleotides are TGTGCCAGCAGTTCCGGGACAGGGGCCACAGATACGCAGTATTTT. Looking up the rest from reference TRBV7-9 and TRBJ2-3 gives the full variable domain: DTGVSQNPRHKITKRGQNVTFRCDPISEHNRLYWYRQTLGQGPEFLTYFQNEAQLEKSRLLSDRFSAERPKGSFSTLEIQRTEQGDSAMYLCASSSGTGATDTQYFGPGTRLTVL.

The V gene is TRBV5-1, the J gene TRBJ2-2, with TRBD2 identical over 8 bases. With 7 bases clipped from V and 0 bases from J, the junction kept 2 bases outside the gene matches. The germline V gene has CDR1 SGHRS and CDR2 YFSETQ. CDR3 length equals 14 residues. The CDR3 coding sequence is TGCGCCAGCTGCGGGGGGCCGAACACCGGGGAGCTGTTTTTT. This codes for CASCGGPNTGELFF.

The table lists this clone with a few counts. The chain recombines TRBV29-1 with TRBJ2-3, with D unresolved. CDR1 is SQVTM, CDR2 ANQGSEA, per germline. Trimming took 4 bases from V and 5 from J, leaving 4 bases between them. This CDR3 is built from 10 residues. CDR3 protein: CSVAQDTQYF. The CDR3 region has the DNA TGCAGCGTTGCCCAAGATACGCAGTATTTT.

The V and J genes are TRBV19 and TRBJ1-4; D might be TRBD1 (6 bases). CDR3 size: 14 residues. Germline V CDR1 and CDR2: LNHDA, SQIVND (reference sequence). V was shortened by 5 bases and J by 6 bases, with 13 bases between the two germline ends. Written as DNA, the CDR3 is TGTGCCAGTAGTGAGGGCAGGGGAGATGAAAAACTGTTTTTT. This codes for CASSEGRGDEKLFF.

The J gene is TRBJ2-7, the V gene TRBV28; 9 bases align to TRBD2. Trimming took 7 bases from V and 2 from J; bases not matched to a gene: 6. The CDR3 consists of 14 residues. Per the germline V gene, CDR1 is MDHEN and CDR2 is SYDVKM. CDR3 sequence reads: CASTDWTSAYEQYF. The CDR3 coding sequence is TGTGCCAGCACCGATTGGACTAGCGCCTACGAGCAGTACTTC.

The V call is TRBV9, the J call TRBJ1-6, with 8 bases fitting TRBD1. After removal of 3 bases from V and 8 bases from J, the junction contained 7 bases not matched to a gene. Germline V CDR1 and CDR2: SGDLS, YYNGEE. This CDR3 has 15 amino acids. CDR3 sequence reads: CASSETLDRDSPLHF. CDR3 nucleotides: TGTGCCAGCAGCGAGACCCTGGACAGGGATTCACCCCTCCACTTT.

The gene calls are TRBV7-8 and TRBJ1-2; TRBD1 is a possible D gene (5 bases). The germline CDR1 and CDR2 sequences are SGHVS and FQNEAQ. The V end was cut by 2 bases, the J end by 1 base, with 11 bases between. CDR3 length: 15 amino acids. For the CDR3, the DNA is TGTGCCAGCAGCTTAAATCTAGGGGATAACTATGGCTACACCTTC. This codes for CASSLNLGDNYGYTF.

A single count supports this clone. In nucleotides, the CDR3 is TGCGCCAGCAGCCAACTAGCGGGAGGGTCCACCTACAATGAGCAGTTCTTC. It encodes CASSQLAGGSTYNEQFF. The chain joins TRBV5-1 to TRBJ2-1, with 13 bases identical to TRBD2. J lost 2 bases, V lost 4 bases, and 6 bases had no gene match. Germline loops: CDR1 SGHRS, CDR2 YFSETQ. This CDR3 is built from 17 residues. Drawing the rest from reference TRBV5-1 and TRBJ2-1, the complete variable domain is KAGVTQTPRYLIKTRGQQVTLSCSPISGHRSVSWYQQTPGQGLQFLFEYFSETQRNKGNFPGRFSGRQFSNSRSEMNVSTLELGDSALYLCASSQLAGGSTYNEQFFGPGTRLTVL.

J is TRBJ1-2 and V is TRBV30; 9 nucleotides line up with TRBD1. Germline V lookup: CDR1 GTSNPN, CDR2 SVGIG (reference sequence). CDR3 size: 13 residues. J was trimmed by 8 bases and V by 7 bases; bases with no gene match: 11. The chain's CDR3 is CASPGQGMGGYTF. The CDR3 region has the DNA TGTGCCTCTCCGGGACAGGGAATGGGGGGCTACACCTTC.

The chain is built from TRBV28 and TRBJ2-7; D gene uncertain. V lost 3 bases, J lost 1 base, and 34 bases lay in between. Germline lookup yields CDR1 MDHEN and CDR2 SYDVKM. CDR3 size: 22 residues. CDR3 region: CASSFASVVFQVTPPISYEQYF. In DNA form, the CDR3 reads TGTGCCAGCAGTTTTGCCTCAGTAGTTTTTCAGGTTACCCCCCCCATTTCCTACGAGCAGTACTTC.

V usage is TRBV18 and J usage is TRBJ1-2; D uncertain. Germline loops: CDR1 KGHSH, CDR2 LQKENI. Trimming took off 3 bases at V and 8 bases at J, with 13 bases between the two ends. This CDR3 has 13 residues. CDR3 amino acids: CASSPGSPQGYTF. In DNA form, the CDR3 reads TGTGCCAGCTCACCCGGTTCCCCTCAAGGCTACACCTTC. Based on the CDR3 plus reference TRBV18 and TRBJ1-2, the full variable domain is NAGVMQNPRHLVRRRGQEARLRCSPMKGHSHVYWYRQLPEEGLKFMVYLQKENIIDESGMPKERFSAEFPKEGPSILRIQQVVRGDSAAYFCASSPGSPQGYTFGSGTRLTVV.

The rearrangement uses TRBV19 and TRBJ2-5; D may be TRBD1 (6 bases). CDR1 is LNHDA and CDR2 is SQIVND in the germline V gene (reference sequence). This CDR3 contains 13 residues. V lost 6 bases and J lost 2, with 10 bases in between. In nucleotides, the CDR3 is TGTGCCAGTAGCAGGGGTTTACAAGAGACCCAGTACTTC. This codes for CASSRGLQETQYF.

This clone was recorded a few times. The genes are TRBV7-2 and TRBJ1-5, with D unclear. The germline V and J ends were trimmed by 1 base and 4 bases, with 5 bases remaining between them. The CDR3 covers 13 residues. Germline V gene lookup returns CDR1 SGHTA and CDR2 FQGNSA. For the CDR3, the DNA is TGTGCCAGCAGCTTAGTCCAGAATCAGCCCCAGCATTTT. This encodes CASSLVQNQPQHF. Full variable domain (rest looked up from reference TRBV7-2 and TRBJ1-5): GAGVSQSPSNKVTEKGKDVELRCDPISGHTALYWYRQSLGQGLEFLIYFQGNSAPDKSGLPSDRFSAERTGGSVSTLTIQRTQQEDSAVYLCASSLVQNQPQHFGDGTRLSIL.

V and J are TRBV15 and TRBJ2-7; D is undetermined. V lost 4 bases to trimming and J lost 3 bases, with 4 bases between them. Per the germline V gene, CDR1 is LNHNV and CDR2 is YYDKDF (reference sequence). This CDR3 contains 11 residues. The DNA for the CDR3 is TGTGCCACCAGCACCCACTACGAGCAGTACTTC. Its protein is CATSTHYEQYF.

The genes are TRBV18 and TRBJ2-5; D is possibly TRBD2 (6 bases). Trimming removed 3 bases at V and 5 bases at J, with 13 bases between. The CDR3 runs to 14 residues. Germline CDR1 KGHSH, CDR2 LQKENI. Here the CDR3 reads CASSPWRGPETQYF. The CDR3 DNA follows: TGTGCCAGCTCACCTTGGAGGGGTCCCGAGACCCAGTACTTC.

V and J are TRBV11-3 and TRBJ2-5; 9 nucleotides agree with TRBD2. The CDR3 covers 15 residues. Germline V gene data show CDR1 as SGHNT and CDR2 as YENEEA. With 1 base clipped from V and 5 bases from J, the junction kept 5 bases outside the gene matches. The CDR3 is CASSLGGRAGETQYF. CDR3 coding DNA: TGTGCCAGCAGCTTAGGCGGGAGGGCCGGGGAGACCCAGTACTTC. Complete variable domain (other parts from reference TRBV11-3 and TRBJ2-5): EAGVVQSPRYKIIEKKQPVAFWCNPISGHNTLYWYLQNLGQGPELLIRYENEEAVDDSQLPKDRFSAERLKGVDSTLKIQPAELGDSAVYLCASSLGGRAGETQYFGPGTRLLVL.

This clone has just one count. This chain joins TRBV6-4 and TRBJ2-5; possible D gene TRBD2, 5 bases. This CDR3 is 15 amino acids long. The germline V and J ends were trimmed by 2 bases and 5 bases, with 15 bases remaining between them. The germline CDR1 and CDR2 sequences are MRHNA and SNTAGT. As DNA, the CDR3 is TGTGCCAGCAGTGACGATCCCGGGGTCCGTGAGACCCAGTACTTC. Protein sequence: CASSDDPGVRETQYF.

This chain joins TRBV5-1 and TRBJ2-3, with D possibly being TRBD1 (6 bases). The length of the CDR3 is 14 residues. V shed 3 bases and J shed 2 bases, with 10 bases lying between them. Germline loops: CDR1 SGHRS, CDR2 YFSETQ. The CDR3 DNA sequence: TGCGCCAGCAGCTCCCGGACAGTCACAGATACGCAGTATTTT. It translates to CASSSRTVTDTQYF.

CDR3 DNA: TGTGCCAGCAGCTCGATAGACTCTGGAAACACCATATATTTT. Protein sequence: CASSSIDSGNTIYF. V and J are TRBV5-4 and TRBJ1-3; D not certain. Germline-derived CDR1 and CDR2 are SGHNT and YYREEE (reference sequence). The CDR3 is made up of 14 amino acids. V lost 3 bases, J lost 0 bases, and 7 bases lay in between. The full variable domain, in which reference TRBV5-4 and TRBJ1-3 provide the parts outside the CDR3, is ETGVTQSPTHLIKTRGQQVTLRCSSQSGHNTVSWYQQALGQGPQFIFQYYREEENGRGNFPPRFSGLQFPNYSSELNVNALELDDSALYLCASSSIDSGNTIYFGEGSWLTVV.

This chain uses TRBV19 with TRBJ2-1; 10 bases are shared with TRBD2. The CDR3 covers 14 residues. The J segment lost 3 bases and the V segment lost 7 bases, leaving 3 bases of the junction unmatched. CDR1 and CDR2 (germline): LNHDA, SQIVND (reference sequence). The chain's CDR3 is CASTSSGSYNEQFF. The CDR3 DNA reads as TGTGCCAGTACGTCTAGCGGGAGCTACAATGAGCAGTTCTTC.

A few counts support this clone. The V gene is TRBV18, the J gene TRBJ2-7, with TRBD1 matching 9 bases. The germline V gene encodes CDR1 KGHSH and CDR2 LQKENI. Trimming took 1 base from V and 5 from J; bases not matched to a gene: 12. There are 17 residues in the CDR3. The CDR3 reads CASSPLASGQGTHEQYF. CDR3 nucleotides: TGTGCCAGCTCACCACTCGCCTCGGGACAGGGTACCCACGAGCAGTACTTC. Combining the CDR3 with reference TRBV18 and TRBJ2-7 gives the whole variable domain NAGVMQNPRHLVRRRGQEARLRCSPMKGHSHVYWYRQLPEEGLKFMVYLQKENIIDESGMPKERFSAEFPKEGPSILRIQQVVRGDSAAYFCASSPLASGQGTHEQYFGPGTRLTVT.